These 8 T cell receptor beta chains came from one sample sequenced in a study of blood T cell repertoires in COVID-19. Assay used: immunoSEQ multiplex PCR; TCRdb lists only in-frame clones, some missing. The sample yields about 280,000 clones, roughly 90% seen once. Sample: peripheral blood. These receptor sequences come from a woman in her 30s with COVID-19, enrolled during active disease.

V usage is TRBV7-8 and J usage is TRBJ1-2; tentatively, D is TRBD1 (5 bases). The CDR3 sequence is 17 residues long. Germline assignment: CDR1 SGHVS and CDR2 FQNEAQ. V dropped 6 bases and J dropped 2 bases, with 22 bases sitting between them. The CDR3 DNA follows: TGTGCCAGCAGTTCCATGGCGCGCCCTTGGGGCAACTATGGCTACACCTTC. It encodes CASSSMARPWGNYGYTF. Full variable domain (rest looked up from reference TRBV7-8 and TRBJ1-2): GAGVSQSPRYKVAKRGQDVALRCDPISGHVSLFWYQQALGQGPEFLTYFQNEAQLDKSGLPSDRFFAERPEGSVSTLKIQRTQQEDSAVYLCASSSMARPWGNYGYTFGSGTRLTVV.

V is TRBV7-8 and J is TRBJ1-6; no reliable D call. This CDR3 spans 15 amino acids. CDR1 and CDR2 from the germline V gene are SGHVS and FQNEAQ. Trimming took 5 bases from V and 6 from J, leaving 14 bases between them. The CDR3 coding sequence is TGTGCCAGCAGCCGGGCGAGGGAATCTAATTCACCCCTCCACTTT. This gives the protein CASSRARESNSPLHF.

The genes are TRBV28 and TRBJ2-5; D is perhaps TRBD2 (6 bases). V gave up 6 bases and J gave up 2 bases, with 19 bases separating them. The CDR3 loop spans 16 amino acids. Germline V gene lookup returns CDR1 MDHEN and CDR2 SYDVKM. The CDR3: CASRRGDLLGQETQYF. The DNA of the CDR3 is TGTGCCAGCAGGCGGGGAGACCTGCTGGGGCAAGAGACCCAGTACTTC.

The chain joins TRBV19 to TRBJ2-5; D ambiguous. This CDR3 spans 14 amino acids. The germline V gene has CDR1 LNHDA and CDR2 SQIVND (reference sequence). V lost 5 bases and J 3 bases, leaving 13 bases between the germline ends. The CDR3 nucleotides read TGTGCCAGTAGTCTTAATACACCCAAAGAGACCCAGTACTTC. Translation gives CASSLNTPKETQYF.

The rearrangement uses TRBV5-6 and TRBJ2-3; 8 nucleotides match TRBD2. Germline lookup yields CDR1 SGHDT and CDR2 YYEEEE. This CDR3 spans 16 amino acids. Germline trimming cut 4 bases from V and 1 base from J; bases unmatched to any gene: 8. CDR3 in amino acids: CASSTLASGRTDTQYF. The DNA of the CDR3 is TGTGCCAGCAGCACCCTGGCTAGCGGGCGCACAGATACGCAGTATTTT.

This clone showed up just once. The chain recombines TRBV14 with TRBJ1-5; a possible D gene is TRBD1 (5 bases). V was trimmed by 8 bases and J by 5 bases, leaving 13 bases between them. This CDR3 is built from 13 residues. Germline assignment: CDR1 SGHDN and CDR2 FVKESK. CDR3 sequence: CASSPGGDQPQHF. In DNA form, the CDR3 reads TGTGCCAGCTCACCGGGAGGGGATCAGCCCCAGCATTTT.

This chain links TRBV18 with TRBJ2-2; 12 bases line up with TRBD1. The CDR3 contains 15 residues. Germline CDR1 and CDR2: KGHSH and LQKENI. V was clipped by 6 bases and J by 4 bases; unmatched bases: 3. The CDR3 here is CASSGTGGLTGELFF. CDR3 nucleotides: TGTGCCAGCTCCGGGACAGGGGGCCTCACCGGGGAGCTGTTTTTT.

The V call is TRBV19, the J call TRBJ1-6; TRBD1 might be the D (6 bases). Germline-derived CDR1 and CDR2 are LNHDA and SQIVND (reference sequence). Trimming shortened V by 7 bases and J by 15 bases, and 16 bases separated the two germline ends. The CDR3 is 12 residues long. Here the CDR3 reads CASKAVGAHLHF. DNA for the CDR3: TGTGCCAGTAAGGCGGTGGGGGCACACCTCCACTTT.